Listed below are T cell receptor beta chains from one sample, sequenced in a study of shared clonotypes between healthy human individuals. Profiled with immunoSEQ multiplex PCR; TCRdb holds only in-frame clones, not every one. The sample consists of hundreds of thousands of clones, approximately 97% of them appearing once. Sequenced input: naive CD8+ T cells sorted from blood. These receptors were obtained from a man younger than 40 in good health. CDR3s include the opening cysteine and the closing phenylalanine or tryptophan. Fields, in order: CDR3 protein, CDR3 DNA, J gene, clone size, V gene, D gene. A D gene is named only where the DNA matches it firmly. Clone size is given for some rows only: seen once, a few or many times, or a class if the clone is expanded.

CDR3: CASSTRQGLIDTQYF
DNA: TGTGCCAGCAGCACAAGACAGGGGTTGATAGATACGCAGTATTTT
J: TRBJ2-3
size: .
V: TRBV7-9
D: TRBD1

CDR3: CASSLRQGGAGELFF
DNA: TGCGCCAGCAGCTTGCGGCAGGGAGGGGCCGGGGAGCTGTTTTTT
J: TRBJ2-2
size: once
V: TRBV5-1
D: TRBD2

CDR3: CASSSIFYEQFF
DNA: TGTGCCAGCAGCTCAATTTTTTATGAGCAGTTCTTC
J: TRBJ2-1
size: .
V: TRBV5-5
D: .

CDR3: CASSLDGQRSTEAFF
DNA: TGTGCCAGCAGCTTAGACGGACAGCGCTCCACTGAAGCTTTCTTT
J: TRBJ1-1
size: .
V: TRBV7-9
D: .

CDR3: CASSYRTSGEETQYF
DNA: TGTGCCAGCAGCTACCGGACTAGCGGGGAAGAGACCCAGTACTTC
J: TRBJ2-5
size: .
V: TRBV7-6
D: TRBD2

CDR3: CASSLGLALHNEQFF
DNA: TGTGCCAGCAGTCTGGGACTAGCCCTCCACAATGAGCAGTTCTTC
J: TRBJ2-1
size: .
V: TRBV28
D: TRBD2

CDR3: CATSDQNRGSNYGYTF
DNA: TGTGCCACCAGCGATCAAAACAGGGGTTCTAACTATGGCTACACCTTC
J: TRBJ1-2
size: .
V: TRBV15
D: TRBD1

CDR3: CASSQGDRGRDEQYF
DNA: TGCGCCAGCAGCCAGGGGGACAGGGGGCGCGACGAGCAGTACTTC
J: TRBJ2-7
size: few
V: TRBV4-1
D: TRBD1

CDR3: CATTDTQYF
DNA: TGTGCCACGACAGATACGCAGTATTTT
J: TRBJ2-3
size: .
V: TRBV7-9
D: .

CDR3: CASSLGGSYTEAFF
DNA: TGTGCCAGCAGTTTAGGGGGCAGCTACACTGAAGCTTTCTTT
J: TRBJ1-1
size: .
V: TRBV27
D: .

CDR3: CASSLASSQTGINEKLFF
DNA: TGTGCCAGCAGCTTGGCCAGCTCCCAAACAGGGATAAATGAAAAACTGTTTTTT
J: TRBJ1-4
size: .
V: TRBV5-6
D: .

CDR3: CSVKGAGSSYNEQFF
DNA: TGCAGCGTCAAAGGAGCGGGGAGCTCCTACAATGAGCAGTTCTTC
J: TRBJ2-1
size: .
V: TRBV29-1
D: TRBD2

CDR3: CASRETGDAEKLFF
DNA: TGTGCCAGCAGGGAGACAGGGGACGCAGAAAAACTGTTTTTT
J: TRBJ1-4
size: once
V: TRBV27
D: TRBD1

CDR3: CASSHTPLGEQYF
DNA: TGTGCCAGCAGCCATACACCCCTTGGAGAGCAGTACTTC
J: TRBJ2-7
size: .
V: TRBV28
D: .

CDR3: CASTGGPGTSGRRDEQFF
DNA: TGTGCCAGCACAGGGGGCCCCGGGACTAGCGGGAGGAGGGATGAGCAGTTCTTC
J: TRBJ2-1
size: .
V: TRBV5-4
D: TRBD2

CDR3: CASSLQSLGYEQYF
DNA: TGTGCCAGCAGTTTACAATCCCTGGGCTACGAGCAGTACTTC
J: TRBJ2-7
size: once
V: TRBV6-6
D: .

CDR3: CASSLNRVYQPQHF
DNA: TGTGCCAGCAGCTTAAACAGGGTCTATCAGCCCCAGCATTTT
J: TRBJ1-5
size: .
V: TRBV13
D: .

CDR3: CASSSLRGAGELFF
DNA: TGTGCCAGCAGCTCGCTTCGGGGCGCCGGGGAGCTGTTTTTT
J: TRBJ2-2
size: .
V: TRBV11-2
D: .

CDR3: CASSLGGQIINEQFF
DNA: TGTGCCAGCAGCTTAGGCGGTCAAATAATAAATGAGCAGTTCTTC
J: TRBJ2-1
size: .
V: TRBV7-8
D: .

CDR3: CASSFLSAEAFF
DNA: TGTGCCAGCAGCTTTCTCTCCGCTGAAGCTTTCTTT
J: TRBJ1-1
size: once
V: TRBV7-9
D: .

CDR3: CAWRTTGALYGYTF
DNA: TGTGCCTGGAGAACTACCGGGGCGCTCTATGGCTACACCTTC
J: TRBJ1-2
size: .
V: TRBV30
D: .

CDR3: CASSHSLSDEQYF
DNA: TGCGCCAGCAGCCATAGCTTATCAGACGAGCAGTACTTC
J: TRBJ2-7
size: .
V: TRBV5-1
D: .

CDR3: CAIVTGPVETQYF
DNA: TGTGCCATCGTGACAGGGCCAGTCGAGACCCAGTACTTC
J: TRBJ2-5
size: .
V: TRBV7-9
D: TRBD1

CDR3: CASRFTGRAPGEQFF
DNA: TGTGCCAGCAGATTTACCGGGAGGGCCCCAGGTGAGCAGTTCTTC
J: TRBJ2-1
size: .
V: TRBV6-5
D: TRBD2

CDR3: CASSLAEDEQFF
DNA: TGTGCCAGCAGTTTAGCCGAGGATGAGCAGTTCTTC
J: TRBJ2-1
size: .
V: TRBV27
D: .

CDR3: CATSRDRDNYNEQFF
DNA: TGTGCCACCAGCAGAGATAGGGATAACTACAATGAGCAGTTCTTC
J: TRBJ2-1
size: .
V: TRBV15
D: .

CDR3: CASSLDGRPNTEAFF
DNA: TGCGCCAGCAGCTTGGATGGAAGACCGAACACTGAAGCTTTCTTT
J: TRBJ1-1
size: .
V: TRBV5-1
D: .

CDR3: CSVEGLTGGAGTNEKLFF
DNA: TGCAGCGTTGAGGGGCTGACAGGGGGCGCGGGTACTAATGAAAAACTGTTTTTT
J: TRBJ1-4
size: .
V: TRBV29-1
D: TRBD1

CDR3: CASSGQFNPSTDTQYF
DNA: TGTGCCAGCAGTGGACAGTTTAATCCTAGCACAGATACGCAGTATTTT
J: TRBJ2-3
size: .
V: TRBV14
D: .

CDR3: CASSPLGVPSYEQYF
DNA: TGTGCCAGCAGCCCCCTCGGAGTCCCCTCCTACGAGCAGTACTTC
J: TRBJ2-7
size: once
V: TRBV27
D: .

CDR3: CASSLRGAIYEQYF
DNA: TGTGCCAGCAGCTTGAGGGGGGCGATCTACGAGCAGTACTTC
J: TRBJ2-7
size: .
V: TRBV6-1
D: .

CDR3: CASSLGEKLFF
DNA: TGTGCCAGCAGTTTAGGTGAAAAACTGTTTTTT
J: TRBJ1-4
size: .
V: TRBV27
D: .

CDR3: CASSQAGGIGADTQYF
DNA: TGCGCCAGCAGCCAAGCCGGCGGGATCGGTGCAGATACGCAGTATTTT
J: TRBJ2-3
size: once
V: TRBV4-1
D: .

CDR3: CSVESNRVYEQFF
DNA: TGCAGCGTTGAATCTAACAGGGTCTATGAGCAGTTCTTC
J: TRBJ2-1
size: .
V: TRBV29-1
D: .

CDR3: CASRLGVHRTNEQFF
DNA: TGTGCCAGCAGGTTGGGCGTCCATCGTACAAATGAGCAGTTCTTC
J: TRBJ2-1
size: .
V: TRBV6-6
D: .

CDR3: CASSYSSGNEQFF
DNA: TGTGCCAGCAGTTACTCTAGCGGCAATGAGCAGTTCTTC
J: TRBJ2-1
size: .
V: TRBV6-5
D: .

CDR3: CAWSATGTNYQPQHF
DNA: TGTGCCTGGAGTGCCACCGGGACCAACTATCAGCCCCAGCATTTT
J: TRBJ1-5
size: .
V: TRBV30
D: .

CDR3: CASSFPLTSGASTDTQYF
DNA: TGTGCCAGCAGCTTCCCTCTGACTAGCGGAGCTAGCACAGATACGCAGTATTTT
J: TRBJ2-3
size: once
V: TRBV7-6
D: TRBD2

CDR3: CASSLLLRLGVNEKLFF
DNA: TGTGCCAGCAGTCTCCTCCTTCGACTTGGGGTTAATGAAAAACTGTTTTTT
J: TRBJ1-4
size: .
V: TRBV28
D: .

CDR3: CASSPVLDSSGEQFF
DNA: TGTGCCAGCAGCCCTGTACTAGATTCTTCAGGTGAGCAGTTCTTC
J: TRBJ2-1
size: .
V: TRBV7-9
D: .

CDR3: CASSEAPATGFYEQYF
DNA: TGTGCCAGCAGTGAGGCACCCGCGACAGGGTTTTACGAGCAGTACTTC
J: TRBJ2-7
size: .
V: TRBV28
D: TRBD1

CDR3: CASSSDPTVEGGNF
DNA: TGTGCCAGCAGCTCCGACCCAACCGTGGAGGGCGGGAACTTC
J: TRBJ2-7
size: .
V: TRBV7-2
D: .

CDR3: CASARGRGEKLFF
DNA: TGTGCCAGCGCCAGGGGGCGCGGCGAAAAACTGTTTTTT
J: TRBJ1-4
size: once
V: TRBV27
D: TRBD1

CDR3: CASSPPPGFYEQYF
DNA: TGTGCCAGCAGCCCCCCCCCAGGGTTCTACGAGCAGTACTTC
J: TRBJ2-7
size: .
V: TRBV5-5
D: .

CDR3: CASSSGAQPQHF
DNA: TGTGCCAGCAGTTCGGGGGCCCAGCCCCAGCATTTT
J: TRBJ1-5
size: once
V: TRBV27
D: .

CDR3: CATSRDLISYEQYF
DNA: TGTGCCACCAGCAGAGATCTAATCTCCTACGAGCAGTACTTC
J: TRBJ2-7
size: once
V: TRBV15
D: .

CDR3: CASSLSGTGKGNEQFF
DNA: TGTGCCAGCAGCTTATCTGGGACAGGAAAAGGGAATGAGCAGTTCTTC
J: TRBJ2-1
size: .
V: TRBV7-9
D: TRBD1

CDR3: CASSQVADRGNEQFF
DNA: TGCGCCAGCAGCCAAGTCGCGGACAGGGGCAATGAGCAGTTCTTC
J: TRBJ2-1
size: .
V: TRBV4-3
D: TRBD1

CDR3: CASSLGTLTYEQYF
DNA: TGTGCCAGCAGCTTGGGGACTCTTACCTACGAGCAGTACTTC
J: TRBJ2-7
size: .
V: TRBV7-8
D: .

CDR3: CASSLGWAGTSGGGSSYNEQFF
DNA: TGCGCCAGCAGCTTGGGATGGGCAGGGACTAGCGGGGGTGGCAGCTCCTACAATGAGCAGTTCTTC
J: TRBJ2-1
size: .
V: TRBV5-1
D: TRBD2

CDR3: CASSAENTEAFF
DNA: TGTGCCAGCAGCGCGGAGAACACTGAAGCTTTCTTT
J: TRBJ1-1
size: .
V: TRBV9
D: .

CDR3: CASSFERLALYNEQFF
DNA: TGTGCCAGCAGCTTCGAGCGACTAGCGCTCTACAATGAGCAGTTCTTC
J: TRBJ2-1
size: once
V: TRBV7-9
D: TRBD2

CDR3: CASSLIRQGRDTQYF
DNA: TGTGCCAGCAGCTTAATCCGACAGGGACGAGATACGCAGTATTTT
J: TRBJ2-3
size: .
V: TRBV7-3
D: TRBD1

CDR3: CASSQDLSGFLIEQYF
DNA: TGCGCCAGCAGCCAGGACCTTAGCGGGTTCCTAATCGAGCAGTACTTC
J: TRBJ2-7
size: .
V: TRBV4-1
D: TRBD2

CDR3: CSVMGLVGQGFSYEQYF
DNA: TGCAGCGTGATGGGCCTGGTAGGACAGGGGTTCTCCTACGAGCAGTACTTC
J: TRBJ2-7
size: .
V: TRBV29-1
D: TRBD1

CDR3: CSAWDNSYEQYF
DNA: TGCAGCGCTTGGGACAACTCCTACGAGCAGTACTTC
J: TRBJ2-7
size: .
V: TRBV29-1
D: .

CDR3: CASSLLGPTSYEQYF
DNA: TGTGCCAGCAGTCTTCTGGGTCCCACCTCCTACGAGCAGTACTTC
J: TRBJ2-7
size: .
V: TRBV28
D: .